These 15 T cell receptor beta chains originate from one sample sequenced in a study of T cell repertoires in cytomegalovirus infection. TCRdb re-called the reads with MiXCR, one entry per CDR3 protein. The table shows around 530,000 distinct CDR3 sequences, with about 30% occurring only once. The sample taken for sequencing was PBMCs. The receptors originated from a human donor in good health (CMV status not recorded). Some clones in this sample may be carry-over from other donors' samples.

The chain couples TRBV29-1 to TRBJ2-1; D is ambiguous. V lost 4 bases and J 0 bases, leaving 10 bases between the germline ends. Germline V gene sequence: CDR1 SQVTM, CDR2 ANQGSEA. The CDR3 is made up of 14 amino acids. The DNA of the CDR3 is TGCAGCGTTGGGGCACACGGCTCCTACAATGAGCAGTTCTTC. Its protein is CSVGAHGSYNEQFF.

This clonotype was seen repeatedly, ten times or more. The rearrangement uses TRBV7-2 and TRBJ1-2; D gene uncertain. There are 16 residues in the CDR3. V lost 0 bases and J lost 8, with 19 bases in between. Germline V gene sequence: CDR1 SGHTA, CDR2 FQGNSA. The CDR3 DNA is TGTGCCAGCAGCTTAGCCTCCGGGCCCCAAGGAGGAGGCTACACCTTC. Amino acid sequence: CASSLASGPQGGGYTF. The full variable domain, rest sourced from reference TRBV7-2 and TRBJ1-2, is GAGVSQSPSNKVTEKGKDVELRCDPISGHTALYWYRQSLGQGLEFLIYFQGNSAPDKSGLPSDRFSAERTGGSVSTLTIQRTQQEDSAVYLCASSLASGPQGGGYTFGSGTRLTVV.

This clonotype was seen at least ten times. The chain recombines TRBV7-2 with TRBJ2-7, with D possibly TRBD2 on 5 matching bases. V gave up 5 bases and J gave up 6 bases, with 14 bases separating them. The CDR3 extends over 13 amino acids. Per the germline V gene, CDR1 is SGHTA and CDR2 is FQGNSA. This CDR3 reads CASSPINAGEQYF. The CDR3 nucleotides are TGTGCCAGCAGCCCGATTAACGCGGGCGAGCAGTACTTC.

Ten or more counts support this clonotype. V and J are TRBV7-2 and TRBJ2-4; TRBD1 might be the D (5 bases). The germline CDR1 and CDR2 sequences are SGHTA and FQGNSA. V lost 3 bases to trimming and J lost 0 bases, with 21 bases between them. This CDR3 has 19 amino acids. CDR3 region: CASSFWLAAGSLAKNIQYF. CDR3 DNA sequence: TGTGCCAGCAGCTTCTGGCTTGCGGCAGGGTCGCTAGCCAAAAACATTCAGTACTTC.

This chain links TRBV7-2 with TRBJ2-7; D unresolved. V was trimmed by 7 bases and J by 0 bases, leaving 13 bases between them. Per germline, CDR1 SGHTA and CDR2 FQGNSA. This CDR3 is built from 14 residues. CDR3: CASTRVGNSYEQYF. In DNA form, the CDR3 reads TGTGCCAGCACTCGGGTAGGGAACTCCTACGAGCAGTACTTC.

The chain couples TRBV29-1 to TRBJ2-5; TRBD1 agrees at 9 bases. Germline lookup yields CDR1 SQVTM and CDR2 ANQGSEA. The trim removed 5 bases at V and 5 bases at J, leaving 9 bases unmatched. The CDR3 has 14 residues. The CDR3 sequence is CSVFWTGVSETQYF. The CDR3 nucleotides read TGCAGCGTTTTTTGGACAGGGGTTTCGGAGACCCAGTACTTC. Variable domain in full (rest from reference TRBV29-1 and TRBJ2-5): SAVISQKPSRDICQRGTSLTIQCQVDSQVTMMFWYRQQPGQSLTLIATANQGSEATYESGFVIDKFPISRPNLTFSTLTVSNMSPEDSSIYLCSVFWTGVSETQYFGPGTRLLVL.

Ten or more counts support this clonotype. The gene calls are TRBV7-2 and TRBJ2-1; D is perhaps TRBD1 or TRBD2 (6 bases each). The V end lost 1 base, the J end lost 4 bases, and 14 bases lay between the germline ends. CDR1 is SGHTA and CDR2 is FQGNSA in the germline V gene. The CDR3 consists of 16 residues. The CDR3 DNA sequence: TGTGCCAGCAGCTTAGGAGCCGGGGGCGCGTACAATGAGCAGTTCTTC. This translates into CASSLGAGGAYNEQFF. Combining the CDR3 with reference TRBV7-2 and TRBJ2-1 gives the whole variable domain GAGVSQSPSNKVTEKGKDVELRCDPISGHTALYWYRQSLGQGLEFLIYFQGNSAPDKSGLPSDRFSAERTGGSVSTLTIQRTQQEDSAVYLCASSLGAGGAYNEQFFGPGTRLTVL.

This clonotype was picked up a small number of times. V and J are TRBV19 and TRBJ1-1, with TRBD1 matching over 8 bases. The V gene end was trimmed by 4 bases and the J gene end by 4 bases; junction bases not matched to a gene: 14. The V gene's germline CDR1 is LNHDA and CDR2 SQIVND (reference sequence). This CDR3 has 17 residues. In nucleotides, the CDR3 is TGTGCCAGTAGTAAGGGCACCAGTCAGGGGGCATCCACTGAAGCTTTCTTT. It translates to CASSKGTSQGASTEAFF.

This clonotype was counted at least ten times. The chain recombines TRBV7-2 with TRBJ2-3; D is ambiguous. This CDR3 contains 12 residues. Germline lookup yields CDR1 SGHTA and CDR2 FQGNSA. With 4 bases removed from V and 3 bases from J, the gap between germline ends came to 5 bases. The CDR3 spells CASSSETDTQYF. The CDR3 nucleotides are TGTGCCAGCAGCTCTGAAACAGATACGCAGTATTTT. Full variable domain (missing parts from reference TRBV7-2 and TRBJ2-3): GAGVSQSPSNKVTEKGKDVELRCDPISGHTALYWYRQSLGQGLEFLIYFQGNSAPDKSGLPSDRFSAERTGGSVSTLTIQRTQQEDSAVYLCASSSETDTQYFGPGTRLTVL.

This chain links TRBV4-2 with TRBJ1-4; 7 nucleotides align to TRBD1. This CDR3 is 16 amino acids long. The V gene's germline CDR1 is LGHNA and CDR2 YNFKEQ. With 3 bases clipped from V and 8 bases from J, the junction kept 12 bases outside the gene matches. The CDR3 sequence is CASSQSLTRGLEKLFF. The CDR3 DNA sequence: TGTGCCAGCAGCCAGAGCTTAACGAGGGGGCTGGAAAAACTGTTTTTT.

The chain couples TRBV20-1 to TRBJ1-2; unclear D gene. Germline V CDR1 and CDR2: DFQATT, SNEGSKA (reference sequence). The CDR3 has 12 residues. CDR3 amino acids: CRPGHSNYGYTF. CDR3 sequence (DNA): TGCAGGCCGGGCCATTCTAACTATGGCTACACCTTC.

This chain uses TRBV5-1 with TRBJ1-5, with D hard to call. CDR1 and CDR2 from the germline V gene are SGHRS and YFSETQ. CDR3 length equals 15 residues. The V and J ends lost 2 bases and 0 bases respectively, with 9 bases between them. This chain's CDR3 is CASSFVPDSNQPQHF. CDR3 nucleotide sequence: TGCGCCAGCAGCTTTGTGCCGGATAGCAATCAGCCCCAGCATTTT.

The chain is built from TRBV2 and TRBJ2-3; D is perhaps TRBD1 (6 bases). V lost 6 bases and J 7 bases, leaving 20 bases between the germline ends. This CDR3 spans 15 amino acids. The germline V gene has CDR1 SNHLY and CDR2 FYNNEI. CDR3 amino acids: CASSLGHLNGYTQYF. CDR3 sequence (DNA): TGTGCCAGCAGCTTGGGACACCTCAATGGATATACGCAGTATTTT.

This chain joins TRBV7-2 and TRBJ1-6; TRBD1 agrees at 7 bases. The germline V gene encodes CDR1 SGHTA and CDR2 FQGNSA. This CDR3 region has 15 residues. V gave up 1 base and J gave up 6 bases; unmatched junction bases: 3. DNA of the CDR3: TGTGCCAGCAGCTTAGACAGGGGCCCTAATTCACCCCTCCACTTT. Translation: CASSLDRGPNSPLHF.

The chain joins TRBV27 to TRBJ2-6; D remains unclear. V shed 0 bases and J shed 4 bases, with 22 bases lying between them. The germline CDR1 and CDR2 sequences are MNHEY and SMNVEV (reference sequence). This CDR3 is 20 amino acids long. The CDR3 bases are TGTGCCAGCAGTTTATCGGCCCATCGAGACCTTATAGGAGGGGCCAACGTCCTGACTTTC. This encodes CASSLSAHRDLIGGANVLTF.